This entry is about one TCR beta chain. Its specificity is unknown. This specimen comes from a study of blood T cells in healthy people across ages. The V segment lost 5 bases and the J segment 1 base; nucleotides outside the gene matches: 2. Germline CDR1 ENHRY, CDR2 SYGVKD. This CDR3 has 15 amino acids. Study-wide findings and caveats: Roughly linear age-related decline in beta diversity appeared, significant by age roughly 40. CMV status of donors was not determined, possibly confounding expanded clonotype changes. Among long-lived donors, naive CD4+ cells were more numerous and diversity higher than in aged donors.

The second PCR ran about 6 to 12 cycles with a sample-barcoded 5' primer and J-beta primers. All samples gave at least 3 million CDR3-containing paired-end reads. One entry per CDR3 protein results from TCRdb running MiXCR on the 5' RACE reads. Among 540,000 or so distinct CDR3 sequences listed, more than 45% were seen once. The chain is built from TRBV10-3 and TRBJ2-5, with TRBD2 matching over 12 bases. This TCR was sampled from a man older than 75 in good health. Material: blood. In DNA, the CDR3 is TGTGCCATCAGTCTGACTAGCGGGGGCCAAGAGACCCAGTACTTC. This gives the protein CAISLTSGGQETQYF.